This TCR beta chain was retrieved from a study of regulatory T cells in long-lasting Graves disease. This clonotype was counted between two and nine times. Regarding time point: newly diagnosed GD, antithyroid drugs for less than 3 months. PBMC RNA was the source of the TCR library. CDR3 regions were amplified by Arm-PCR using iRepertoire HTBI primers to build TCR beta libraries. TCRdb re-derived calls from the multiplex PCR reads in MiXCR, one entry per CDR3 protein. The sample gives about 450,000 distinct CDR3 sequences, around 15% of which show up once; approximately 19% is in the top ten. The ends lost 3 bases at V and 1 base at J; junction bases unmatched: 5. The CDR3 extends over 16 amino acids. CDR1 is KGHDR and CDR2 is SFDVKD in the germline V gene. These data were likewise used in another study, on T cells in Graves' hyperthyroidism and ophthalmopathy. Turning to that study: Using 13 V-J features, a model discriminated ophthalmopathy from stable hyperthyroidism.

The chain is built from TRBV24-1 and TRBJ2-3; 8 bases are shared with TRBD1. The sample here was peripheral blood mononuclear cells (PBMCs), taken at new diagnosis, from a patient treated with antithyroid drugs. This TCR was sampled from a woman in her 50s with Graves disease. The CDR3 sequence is CATSDPGQEGTDTQYF. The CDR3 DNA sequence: TGTGCCACCAGTGATCCGGGACAGGAGGGCACAGATACGCAGTATTTT.